This T cell receptor beta chain was captured by sequencing in a study of T-cell memory formation after mild COVID-19. Germline-derived CDR1 and CDR2 are SGHRS and YFSETQ. The CDR3 length is 12 residues. Trimming stripped 0 bases from V and 10 bases from J, with 8 bases between. Constant-segment primers were used for 5'RACE, and the resulting TCR alpha and TCR beta cDNA libraries carried sample barcodes and UMIs. TCRdb itself ran the 5' RACE reads through MiXCR, one entry per CDR3 protein. The table lists around 300,000 distinct CDR3 sequences, approximately 19% of them singletons. What was sequenced was PBMCs or a T cell subset sorted from them (not recorded which). The chain recombines TRBV5-1 with TRBJ2-1; perhaps TRBD1 as D (5 bases). The sequence came from a man aged 18 to 29 who had mild COVID-19 (a few samples of this study predate the infection). Cell type and time point are not known. CDR3 in amino acids: CASSLVRQEQFF. Written as DNA, the CDR3 is TGCGCCAGCAGCTTGGTTAGACAGGAGCAGTTCTTC.